The 14 T cell receptor beta chains in this list originate from one sample, sequenced in a study of blood T cell repertoires in COVID-19. The table came from immunoSEQ multiplex PCR; TCRdb's copy has only in-frame clones and leaves some out. The table has under 150,000 clones, 70% to 90% seen once. Sequenced material: peripheral blood. All receptors derive from a woman in her 40s with active or convalescent COVID-19.

The rearrangement uses TRBV29-1 and TRBJ1-3; D unresolved. V was clipped by 0 bases and J by 2 bases, with 14 bases between them. CDR1 SQVTM and CDR2 ANQGSEA come from the germline V gene. There are 16 residues in the CDR3. The CDR3 DNA sequence: TGCAGCGTTGAAGATCGTCTCGGTCTAGCTGGAAACACCATATATTTT. Translating gives CSVEDRLGLAGNTIYF.

The CDR3 nucleotides read TGTGCCAGCAGCTTGCTACTAGCGGGAGATAGTTGGGACGAGCAGTACTTC. As protein: CASSLLLAGDSWDEQYF. The chain carries TRBV5-6 and TRBJ2-7; TRBD2 aligns across 11 bases. Per the germline V gene, CDR1 is SGHDT and CDR2 is YYEEEE. J was trimmed by 5 bases and V by 1 base; bases with no gene match: 11. The CDR3 loop spans 17 amino acids.

The V gene is TRBV11-3, the J gene TRBJ2-1; 8 bases are shared with TRBD1. V lost 2 bases and J lost 0; bases outside the gene matches: 0. Germline assignment: CDR1 SGHNT and CDR2 YENEEA. CDR3 length: 15 amino acids. The DNA of the CDR3 is TGTGCCAGCAGCTTACAGGGGGCCTCCTACAATGAGCAGTTCTTC. It specifies CASSLQGASYNEQFF. The full variable domain, in which reference TRBV11-3 and TRBJ2-1 provide the parts outside the CDR3, is EAGVVQSPRYKIIEKKQPVAFWCNPISGHNTLYWYLQNLGQGPELLIRYENEEAVDDSQLPKDRFSAERLKGVDSTLKIQPAELGDSAVYLCASSLQGASYNEQFFGPGTRLTVL.

The chain links TRBV5-1 to TRBJ2-1, with 8 nucleotides matching TRBD2. This CDR3 is built from 17 residues. Germline CDR1 reads SGHRS; CDR2 reads YFSETQ. V lost 0 bases to trimming and J lost 3 bases; unmatched junction nucleotides: 8. The CDR3 protein is CASSLAELAEFYNEQFF. CDR3 nucleotides: TGCGCCAGCAGCTTGGCCGAACTAGCGGAGTTCTACAATGAGCAGTTCTTC. Full variable domain (rest looked up from reference TRBV5-1 and TRBJ2-1): KAGVTQTPRYLIKTRGQQVTLSCSPISGHRSVSWYQQTPGQGLQFLFEYFSETQRNKGNFPGRFSGRQFSNSRSEMNVSTLELGDSALYLCASSLAELAEFYNEQFFGPGTRLTVL.

The chain has TRBV7-9 and TRBJ2-2, with TRBD2 identical over 9 bases. Germline V gene lookup returns CDR1 SEHNR and CDR2 FQNEAQ (reference sequence). The CDR3 runs to 19 residues. V dropped 5 bases and J dropped 0; count of bases not matched to a gene: 13. The CDR3 nucleotides read TGTGCCAGCAGCCCCTTGTGGGGGGCGGGGGGGCCGAACACCGGGGAGCTGTTTTTT. Encoded protein: CASSPLWGAGGPNTGELFF.

The chain links TRBV6-1 to TRBJ2-7, with TRBD1 identical over 10 bases. J was trimmed by 5 bases and V by 3 bases; bases with no gene match: 10. Germline V gene sequence: CDR1 MNHNS, CDR2 SASEGT. CDR3 length equals 16 residues. The CDR3 sequence: CASSERETGGLNEQYF. CDR3 bases: TGTGCCAGCAGTGAGCGAGAGACAGGGGGCTTGAACGAGCAGTACTTC.

The CDR3 region is CASTQLQGVYNEQFF. CDR3 sequence (DNA): TGTGCCAGCACCCAACTCCAGGGGGTCTACAATGAGCAGTTCTTC. The gene calls are TRBV6-5 and TRBJ2-1, with 7 bases matching TRBD1. CDR1 and CDR2 (germline): MNHEY, SVGAGI. The junction had 9 bases not matched to a gene; V was cut back by 7 bases and J by 3 bases. CDR3 length equals 15 residues.

This chain links TRBV7-9 with TRBJ2-3, with D possibly matching TRBD2 (5 bases). This CDR3 comprises 17 residues. The V gene lost 4 bases and the J gene lost 1 base, with 18 bases spanning the gap. Germline CDR1 and CDR2: SEHNR and FQNEAQ (reference sequence). The CDR3 coding sequence is TGTGCCAGCAGCTACTCCCGCGGGCCCTTGGGCACAGATACGCAGTATTTT. Translated, it gives CASSYSRGPLGTDTQYF.

J is TRBJ2-7 and V is TRBV27; the D is unclear. Germline V gives CDR1 MNHEY, CDR2 SMNVEV (reference sequence). Between the trimmed V and J ends, which lost 8 bases and 0 bases, there was a span of 17 bases. The CDR3 contains 15 residues. The CDR3 sequence is CASRVGGHLSYEQYF. CDR3 bases: TGTGCCAGCCGCGTTGGCGGCCACCTCTCCTACGAGCAGTACTTC.

V is TRBV7-6 and J is TRBJ2-1, with D maybe TRBD2 (5 bases). This CDR3 has 16 amino acids. Trimming left V 5 bases short and J 4 bases short, with 18 bases between. CDR1 SGHVS and CDR2 FNYEAQ come from the germline V gene. The CDR3 spells CASSQTLSGAYNEQFF. The CDR3 coding sequence is TGTGCCAGCAGCCAGACCCTAAGCGGAGCTTACAATGAGCAGTTCTTC.

The chain has TRBV20-1 and TRBJ1-2; D unresolved. The length of the CDR3 is 8 residues. Germline CDR1 reads DFQATT; CDR2 reads SNEGSKA (reference sequence). The CDR3 DNA is TGCAGCGAGCCTGGCTACACCTTC. Encoded protein: CSEPGYTF.

This sequence joins TRBV2 and TRBJ1-2; no clear D gene. The V gene lost 7 bases and the J gene lost 4 bases, with 10 bases spanning the gap. The CDR3 contains 12 residues. CDR1 and CDR2 from the germline V gene are SNHLY and FYNNEI. CDR3 bases: TGTGCCAGCAAGGGAGAGGGCTATGGCTACACCTTC. This gives the protein CASKGEGYGYTF.

This clone was picked up a small number of times. The chain has TRBV30 and TRBJ2-3, with D maybe TRBD1 (7 bases). Trimming shortened V by 4 bases and J by 4 bases, and 18 bases separated the two germline ends. The CDR3 is 15 amino acids. The germline V gene has CDR1 GTSNPN and CDR2 SVGIG (reference sequence). This CDR3 reads CAWIRGGGGADTQYF. The CDR3 bases are TGTGCCTGGATTAGAGGGGGCGGAGGGGCAGATACGCAGTATTTT.

The chain combines TRBV12-3 or TRBV12-4 with TRBJ2-1, with D unclear. The V end was cut by 5 bases, the J end by 4 bases, with 3 bases between. The CDR3 covers 11 residues. CDR3 loop: CASSTYNEQFF. The CDR3 DNA follows: TGTGCCAGCAGTACATACAATGAGCAGTTCTTC.